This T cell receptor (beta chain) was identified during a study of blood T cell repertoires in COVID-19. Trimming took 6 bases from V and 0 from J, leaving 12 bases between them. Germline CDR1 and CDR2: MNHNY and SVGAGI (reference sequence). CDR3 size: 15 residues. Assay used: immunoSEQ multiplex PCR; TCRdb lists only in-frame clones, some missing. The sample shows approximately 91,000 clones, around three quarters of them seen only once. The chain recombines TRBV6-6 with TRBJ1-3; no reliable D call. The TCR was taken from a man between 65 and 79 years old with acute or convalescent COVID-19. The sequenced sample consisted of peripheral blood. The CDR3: CASRPFDTSGNTIYF. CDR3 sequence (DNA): TGTGCCAGCAGACCTTTTGACACCTCTGGAAACACCATATATTTT.